Given below is one TCR beta chain in context. This specimen belongs to a study of shared T cell receptors in the human thymus. TCRdb's table, derived via immunoSEQ multiplex PCR, lists solely in-frame clones and lacks some. Here the sample spans hundreds of thousands of clones, roughly 88% being singletons. Trimming took 0 bases from V and 4 from J, leaving 5 bases between them. The CDR3 length is 13 residues. The V gene's germline CDR1 is MNHEY and CDR2 SVGAGI. The same data also went into a second study, on human thymus T cells. As reported in that work: Related research described thymic repertoires that were highly overlapping among unrelated individuals.

Source material: thymocytes. This clonotype was sampled from a boy under three years old with a congenital heart defect. The genes are TRBV6-5 and TRBJ2-3; no clear D. CDR3 in DNA: TGTGCCAGCAGTTACTCGCGGCCAGATACGCAGTATTTT. Its protein product is CASSYSRPDTQYF.